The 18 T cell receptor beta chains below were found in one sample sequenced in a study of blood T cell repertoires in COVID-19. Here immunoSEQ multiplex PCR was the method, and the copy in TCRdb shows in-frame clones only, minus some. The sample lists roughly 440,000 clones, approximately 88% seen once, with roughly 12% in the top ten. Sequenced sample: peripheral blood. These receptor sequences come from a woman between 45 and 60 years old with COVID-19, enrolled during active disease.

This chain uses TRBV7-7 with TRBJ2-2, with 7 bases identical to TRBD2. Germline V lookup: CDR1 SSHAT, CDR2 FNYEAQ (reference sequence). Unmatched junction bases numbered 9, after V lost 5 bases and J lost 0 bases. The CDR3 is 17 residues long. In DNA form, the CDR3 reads TGTGCCAGCAGCCCCGCGACTAGCCCCGCGAACACCGGGGAGCTGTTTTTT. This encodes CASSPATSPANTGELFF. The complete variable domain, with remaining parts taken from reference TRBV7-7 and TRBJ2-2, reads GAGVSQSPRYKVTKRGQDVTLRCDPISSHATLYWYQQALGQGPEFLTYFNYEAQPDKSGLPSDRFSAERPEGSISTLTIQRTEQRDSAMYRCASSPATSPANTGELFFGEGSRLTVL.

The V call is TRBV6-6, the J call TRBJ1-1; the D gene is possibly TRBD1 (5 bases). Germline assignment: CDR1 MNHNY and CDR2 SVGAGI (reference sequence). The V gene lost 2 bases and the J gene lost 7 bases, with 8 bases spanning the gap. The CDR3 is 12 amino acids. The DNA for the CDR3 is TGTGCCAGCAGTTACGTAGACAGTGAAGCTTTCTTT. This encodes CASSYVDSEAFF.

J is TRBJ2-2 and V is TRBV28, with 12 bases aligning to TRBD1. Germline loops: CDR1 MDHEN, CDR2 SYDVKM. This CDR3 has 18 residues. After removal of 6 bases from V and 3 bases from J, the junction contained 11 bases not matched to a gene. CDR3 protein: CASSSPGGTGGYTGELFF. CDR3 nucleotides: TGTGCCAGCAGCTCCCCTGGGGGGACAGGGGGCTACACCGGGGAGCTGTTTTTT.

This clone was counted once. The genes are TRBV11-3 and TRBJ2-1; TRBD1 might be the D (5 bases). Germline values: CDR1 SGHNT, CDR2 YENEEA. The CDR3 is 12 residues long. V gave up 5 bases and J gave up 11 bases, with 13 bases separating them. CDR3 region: CASSTPSGKQFF. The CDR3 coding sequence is TGTGCCAGCAGCACTCCCTCAGGGAAGCAGTTCTTC. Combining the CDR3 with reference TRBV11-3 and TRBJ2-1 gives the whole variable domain EAGVVQSPRYKIIEKKQPVAFWCNPISGHNTLYWYLQNLGQGPELLIRYENEEAVDDSQLPKDRFSAERLKGVDSTLKIQPAELGDSAVYLCASSTPSGKQFFGPGTRLTVL.

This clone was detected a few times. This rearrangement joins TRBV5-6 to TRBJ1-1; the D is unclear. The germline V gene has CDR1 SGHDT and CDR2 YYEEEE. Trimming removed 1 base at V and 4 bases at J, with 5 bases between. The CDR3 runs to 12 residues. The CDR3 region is CASSLTVTEAFF. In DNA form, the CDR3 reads TGTGCCAGCAGCTTGACAGTCACTGAAGCTTTCTTT.

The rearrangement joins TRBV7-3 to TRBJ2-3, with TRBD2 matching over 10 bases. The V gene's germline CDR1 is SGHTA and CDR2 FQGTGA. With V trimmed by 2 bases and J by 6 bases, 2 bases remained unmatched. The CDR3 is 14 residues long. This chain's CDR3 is CASSLLAGADTQYF. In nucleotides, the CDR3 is TGTGCCAGCAGCTTACTAGCGGGGGCGGATACGCAGTATTTT.

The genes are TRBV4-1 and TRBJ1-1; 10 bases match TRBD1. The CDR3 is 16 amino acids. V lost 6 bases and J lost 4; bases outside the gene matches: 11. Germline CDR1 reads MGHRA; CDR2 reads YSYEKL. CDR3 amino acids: CASRLRQGALGTEAFF. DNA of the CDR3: TGCGCCAGCAGACTGCGACAGGGGGCCCTGGGCACTGAAGCTTTCTTT.

The CDR3 protein is CASSLGTANWNEQFF. The DNA for the CDR3 is TGTGCCAGCAGTCTTGGGACTGCGAATTGGAATGAGCAGTTCTTC. The gene calls are TRBV27 and TRBJ2-1; D is possibly TRBD2 (6 bases). Germline loops: CDR1 MNHEY, CDR2 SMNVEV (reference sequence). The CDR3 runs to 15 residues. Between the trimmed V and J ends, which lost 5 bases and 7 bases, there was a span of 18 bases.

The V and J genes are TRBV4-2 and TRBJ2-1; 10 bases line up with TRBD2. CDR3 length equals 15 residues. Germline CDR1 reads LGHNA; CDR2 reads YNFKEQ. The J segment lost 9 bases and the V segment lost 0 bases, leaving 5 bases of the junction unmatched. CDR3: CASSQDSGGATEQFF. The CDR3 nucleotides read TGTGCCAGCAGCCAAGACAGCGGGGGGGCCACTGAGCAGTTCTTC.

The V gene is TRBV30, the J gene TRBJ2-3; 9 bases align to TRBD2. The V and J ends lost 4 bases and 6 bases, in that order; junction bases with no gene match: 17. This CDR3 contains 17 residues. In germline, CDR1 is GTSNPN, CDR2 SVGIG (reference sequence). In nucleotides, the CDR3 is TGTGCCTGGACAAGGTTTTTCGAAGCGGGGGGCGCGGATACGCAGTATTTT. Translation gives CAWTRFFEAGGADTQYF.

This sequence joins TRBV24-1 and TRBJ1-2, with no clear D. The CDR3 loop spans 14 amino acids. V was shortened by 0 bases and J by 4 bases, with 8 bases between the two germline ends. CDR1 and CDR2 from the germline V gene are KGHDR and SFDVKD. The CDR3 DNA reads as TGTGCCACCAGTGATTTGGGGAGGAGCTATGGCTACACCTTC. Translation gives CATSDLGRSYGYTF.

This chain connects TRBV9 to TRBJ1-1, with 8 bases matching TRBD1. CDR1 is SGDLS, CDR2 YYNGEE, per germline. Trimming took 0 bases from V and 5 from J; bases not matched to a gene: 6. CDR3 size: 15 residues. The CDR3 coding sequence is TGTGCCAGCAGCGTAGGGCAGGGGGCGCGGACTGAAGCTTTCTTT. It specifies CASSVGQGARTEAFF. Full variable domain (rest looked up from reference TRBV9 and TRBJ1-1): DSGVTQTPKHLITATGQRVTLRCSPRSGDLSVYWYQQSLDQGLQFLIQYYNGEERAKGNILERFSAQQFPDLHSELNLSSLELGDSALYFCASSVGQGARTEAFFGQGTRLTVV.

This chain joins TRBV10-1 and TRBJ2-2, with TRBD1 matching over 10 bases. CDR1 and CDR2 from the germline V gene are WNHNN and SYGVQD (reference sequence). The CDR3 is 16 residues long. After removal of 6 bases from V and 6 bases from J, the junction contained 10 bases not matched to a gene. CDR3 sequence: CASSAIRDRGPGELFF. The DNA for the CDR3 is TGCGCCAGCAGCGCTATCCGGGACAGGGGACCCGGGGAGCTGTTTTTT.

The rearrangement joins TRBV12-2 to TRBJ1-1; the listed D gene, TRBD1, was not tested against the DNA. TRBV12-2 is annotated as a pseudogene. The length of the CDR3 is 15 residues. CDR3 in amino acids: CASRLEITGNTEAFF. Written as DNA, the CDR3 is TGTGCAAGTCGCTTAGAAATAACAGGGAACACTGAAGCTTTCTTT.

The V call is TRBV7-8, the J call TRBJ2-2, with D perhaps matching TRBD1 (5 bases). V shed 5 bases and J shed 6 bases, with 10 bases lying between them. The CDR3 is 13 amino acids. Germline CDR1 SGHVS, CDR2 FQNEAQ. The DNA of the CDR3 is TGTGCCAGCAGCCTAGTAGGGGCCGGGGAGCTGTTTTTT. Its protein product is CASSLVGAGELFF.

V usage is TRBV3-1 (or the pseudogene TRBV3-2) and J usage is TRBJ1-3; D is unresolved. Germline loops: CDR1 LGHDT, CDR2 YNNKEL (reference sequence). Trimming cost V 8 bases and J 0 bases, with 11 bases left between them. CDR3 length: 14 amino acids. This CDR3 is CASSNSGSGNTIYF. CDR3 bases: TGTGCCAGCTCCAACAGCGGCTCTGGAAACACCATATATTTT.

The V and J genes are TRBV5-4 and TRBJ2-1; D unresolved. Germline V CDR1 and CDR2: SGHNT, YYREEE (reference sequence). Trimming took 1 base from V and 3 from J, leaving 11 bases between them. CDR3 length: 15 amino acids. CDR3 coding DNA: TGTGCCAGCAGCTTGTGGTCCGACATCTACAATGAGCAGTTCTTC. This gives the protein CASSLWSDIYNEQFF.

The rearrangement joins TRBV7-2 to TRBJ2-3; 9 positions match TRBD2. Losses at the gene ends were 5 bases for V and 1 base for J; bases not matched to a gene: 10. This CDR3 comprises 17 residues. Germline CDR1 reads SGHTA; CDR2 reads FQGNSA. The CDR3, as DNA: TGTGCCAGCAGCCGCCAAGGGGCTAGCGGGGGCACAGATACGCAGTATTTT. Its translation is CASSRQGASGGTDTQYF. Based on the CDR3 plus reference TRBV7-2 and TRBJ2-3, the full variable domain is GAGVSQSPSNKVTEKGKDVELRCDPISGHTALYWYRQSLGQGLEFLIYFQGNSAPDKSGLPSDRFSAERTGGSVSTLTIQRTQQEDSAVYLCASSRQGASGGTDTQYFGPGTRLTVL.